The entry below describes one T cell receptor beta chain. The antigen remains unidentified. This PCR relied on a set of 60 Vbeta primers and 13 Jbeta primers. Repertoires were generated with immunoSEQ multiplex PCR, while TCRdb's copy carries only in-frame clones and drops some. The data contain 100,000 or so clones, around 70% of them singletons. This CDR3 has 14 residues. The ends lost 3 bases at V and 4 bases at J; junction bases unmatched: 3. Per the germline V gene, CDR1 is LNHDA and CDR2 is SQIVND (reference sequence). This sample was taken from a study of cytomegalovirus exposure and HLA in healthy donors. Findings and caveats of the study: The only immune exposure information that was available was CMV serostatus. A link between a missense DCLRE1C variant and TCR beta V- and J-gene trimming emerged from a later analysis. For cytomegalovirus status, the classifier reportedly gave diagnoses with high specificity and sensitivity.

The TCR was taken from a man aged 45-65 years in good health and CMV-seronegative. The chain joins TRBV19 to TRBJ2-5; TRBD1 matches 9 bases. The material sequenced was PBMCs. The CDR3 nucleotides are TGTGCCAGTAGTATGGGACAGGGAAGAGAGACCCAGTACTTC. Its protein is CASSMGQGRETQYF.